This T cell receptor (beta chain) was recovered during a study of beta chain features in type 1 diabetes (dated by TCRdb to the late 2010s). With respect to the entire study: Mean age, gender distribution, total cell number and subset yield did not differ between patients and healthy donors. A total of about 110 million sorted cells were examined across all samples, and the number of cells per subset was strongly correlated with RNA yield. In the study, recently diagnosed type 1 diabetes patients and matched healthy donors were compared on the TCRB repertoires of their sorted circulating CD4+ T cell subsets. Regulatory and stem cell-like memory subsets were isolated from only 8 patients and roughly eight healthy donors, whereas naive and central memory subsets came from all 30 or so donors.

The entire amount of isolated RNA was reverse transcribed using the High Capacity cDNA Reverse Transcription Kit, so the sequenced TCRB transcripts were expressed ones. Naive, central memory and regulatory T cell samples underwent deep immunoSEQ sequencing, averaging around 3.6 million total reads per sample. Sorted cells were lysed in RLT buffer, and RNA was extracted using DNase-treated RNeasy Micro or Mini kits according to cell number. Each cell subset was processed on its own to prevent cross-contamination, while patient and healthy donor samples were processed together. TCRB sequences were amplified from cDNA with the immunoSEQ multiplex PCR, producing 87-bp fragments spanning the CDR3 region. Sequencing of the amplicons was done on the Illumina HiSeq platform. Regarding the original processing steps: Synthetic template baselines were used to correct PCR bias computationally, reads within Hamming distance 2 were collapsed together, and singletons that could not be merged were discarded. By aligning reads against IMGT, V, D and J genes, CDR3 length, and insertions or deletions at six rearrangement sites were assigned. Within each subset, clonotype counts were normalized to sorted cell number, and only after that were true diversity and Gini coefficients computed with the tcR R package. Repertoire sharing was quantified using the overlap coefficient calculated on TCRB nucleotide sequences. Out-of-frame TCRB sequences from naive cells were analyzed to stand in for the pre-selection repertoire. As stored in TCRdb, this immuneACCESS dataset retains in-frame rearrangements with V and J assigned. A fraction of the clones does not appear; measured against another copy, unresolved V genes explain less than half of the discrepancy, and the remainder lacks a known reason. V and J calls and clone size are those listed in that table; D and trimming were worked out from the DNA. The table for this sample lists hundreds of thousands of clones; around 16% of them were counted only once. Less than 0.02% of the sample is in the top ten clones.

The paper's findings and limits, for the study overall: Because small numbers of individuals were included in the HLA sub-analyses, any influence of HLA type on TCRB rearrangement was left unresolved. Shorter templates might be favored by PCR, yet because patient and control samples were amplified and corrected together, any such skew would affect both groups equally. Because cDNA was sequenced instead of genomic DNA, activated cells with high expression could be over-represented, although the groups did not differ in activation or CD3 levels. Type 1 diabetes patients showed a moderate but significant shortening of TCRB CDR3 length in all four CD4+ subsets. At VDJ recombination sites, type 1 diabetes patients had fewer insertions and more deleted nucleotides, which implies abnormalities in thymic rearrangement. Naive, central memory and regulatory TCRB repertoires appeared to be more alike among patients than among healthy donors.

This clone has more than one count but fewer than ten. The target of this receptor is not known. No base-level quality is on record; no much larger clone is a single base apart. Each donor gave one peripheral blood draw, averaging approximately 0.12 L, which was collected into heparinised tubes. Using a panel that included CD45RO, CCR7, CD25, CD127, CD95 and CD27, naive, central memory, regulatory and stem cell-like memory CD4+ T cells were sorted on a BD FACSAria II. Purity was above 95% for every sorted population. PBMCs were isolated immediately by Lymphoprep density gradient centrifugation and stained directly without culture. So that batch effects would be minimized, each experiment stained and sorted samples in pairs, pairing one healthy donor with one patient. Sequencing input: naive CD4+ T cells from blood. The cell subset or site tag for this specimen amounts to: true naive CD4+ T cells. The TCR originated in a man aged 18 to 30 with type 1 diabetes.

The CDR3 protein: CASSDPRGGDEQYF. Here is the DNA: TGTGCCAGCAGCGACCCGAGGGGGGGCGACGAGCAGTACTTC. Recombination linked TRBV9 to TRBJ2-7; TRBD2 is perhaps the D gene, given 7 matching bases. From its cysteine to its phenylalanine, the CDR3 spans 14 amino acids. CDR3 DNA is the only sequence kept; it has 42 bases, read in frame from the first base. V was cut back by 3 bases and J by 5 bases, leaving a gap of 15 bases between them. CDR1 and CDR2 are read off the germline V gene as SGDLS and YYNGEE.